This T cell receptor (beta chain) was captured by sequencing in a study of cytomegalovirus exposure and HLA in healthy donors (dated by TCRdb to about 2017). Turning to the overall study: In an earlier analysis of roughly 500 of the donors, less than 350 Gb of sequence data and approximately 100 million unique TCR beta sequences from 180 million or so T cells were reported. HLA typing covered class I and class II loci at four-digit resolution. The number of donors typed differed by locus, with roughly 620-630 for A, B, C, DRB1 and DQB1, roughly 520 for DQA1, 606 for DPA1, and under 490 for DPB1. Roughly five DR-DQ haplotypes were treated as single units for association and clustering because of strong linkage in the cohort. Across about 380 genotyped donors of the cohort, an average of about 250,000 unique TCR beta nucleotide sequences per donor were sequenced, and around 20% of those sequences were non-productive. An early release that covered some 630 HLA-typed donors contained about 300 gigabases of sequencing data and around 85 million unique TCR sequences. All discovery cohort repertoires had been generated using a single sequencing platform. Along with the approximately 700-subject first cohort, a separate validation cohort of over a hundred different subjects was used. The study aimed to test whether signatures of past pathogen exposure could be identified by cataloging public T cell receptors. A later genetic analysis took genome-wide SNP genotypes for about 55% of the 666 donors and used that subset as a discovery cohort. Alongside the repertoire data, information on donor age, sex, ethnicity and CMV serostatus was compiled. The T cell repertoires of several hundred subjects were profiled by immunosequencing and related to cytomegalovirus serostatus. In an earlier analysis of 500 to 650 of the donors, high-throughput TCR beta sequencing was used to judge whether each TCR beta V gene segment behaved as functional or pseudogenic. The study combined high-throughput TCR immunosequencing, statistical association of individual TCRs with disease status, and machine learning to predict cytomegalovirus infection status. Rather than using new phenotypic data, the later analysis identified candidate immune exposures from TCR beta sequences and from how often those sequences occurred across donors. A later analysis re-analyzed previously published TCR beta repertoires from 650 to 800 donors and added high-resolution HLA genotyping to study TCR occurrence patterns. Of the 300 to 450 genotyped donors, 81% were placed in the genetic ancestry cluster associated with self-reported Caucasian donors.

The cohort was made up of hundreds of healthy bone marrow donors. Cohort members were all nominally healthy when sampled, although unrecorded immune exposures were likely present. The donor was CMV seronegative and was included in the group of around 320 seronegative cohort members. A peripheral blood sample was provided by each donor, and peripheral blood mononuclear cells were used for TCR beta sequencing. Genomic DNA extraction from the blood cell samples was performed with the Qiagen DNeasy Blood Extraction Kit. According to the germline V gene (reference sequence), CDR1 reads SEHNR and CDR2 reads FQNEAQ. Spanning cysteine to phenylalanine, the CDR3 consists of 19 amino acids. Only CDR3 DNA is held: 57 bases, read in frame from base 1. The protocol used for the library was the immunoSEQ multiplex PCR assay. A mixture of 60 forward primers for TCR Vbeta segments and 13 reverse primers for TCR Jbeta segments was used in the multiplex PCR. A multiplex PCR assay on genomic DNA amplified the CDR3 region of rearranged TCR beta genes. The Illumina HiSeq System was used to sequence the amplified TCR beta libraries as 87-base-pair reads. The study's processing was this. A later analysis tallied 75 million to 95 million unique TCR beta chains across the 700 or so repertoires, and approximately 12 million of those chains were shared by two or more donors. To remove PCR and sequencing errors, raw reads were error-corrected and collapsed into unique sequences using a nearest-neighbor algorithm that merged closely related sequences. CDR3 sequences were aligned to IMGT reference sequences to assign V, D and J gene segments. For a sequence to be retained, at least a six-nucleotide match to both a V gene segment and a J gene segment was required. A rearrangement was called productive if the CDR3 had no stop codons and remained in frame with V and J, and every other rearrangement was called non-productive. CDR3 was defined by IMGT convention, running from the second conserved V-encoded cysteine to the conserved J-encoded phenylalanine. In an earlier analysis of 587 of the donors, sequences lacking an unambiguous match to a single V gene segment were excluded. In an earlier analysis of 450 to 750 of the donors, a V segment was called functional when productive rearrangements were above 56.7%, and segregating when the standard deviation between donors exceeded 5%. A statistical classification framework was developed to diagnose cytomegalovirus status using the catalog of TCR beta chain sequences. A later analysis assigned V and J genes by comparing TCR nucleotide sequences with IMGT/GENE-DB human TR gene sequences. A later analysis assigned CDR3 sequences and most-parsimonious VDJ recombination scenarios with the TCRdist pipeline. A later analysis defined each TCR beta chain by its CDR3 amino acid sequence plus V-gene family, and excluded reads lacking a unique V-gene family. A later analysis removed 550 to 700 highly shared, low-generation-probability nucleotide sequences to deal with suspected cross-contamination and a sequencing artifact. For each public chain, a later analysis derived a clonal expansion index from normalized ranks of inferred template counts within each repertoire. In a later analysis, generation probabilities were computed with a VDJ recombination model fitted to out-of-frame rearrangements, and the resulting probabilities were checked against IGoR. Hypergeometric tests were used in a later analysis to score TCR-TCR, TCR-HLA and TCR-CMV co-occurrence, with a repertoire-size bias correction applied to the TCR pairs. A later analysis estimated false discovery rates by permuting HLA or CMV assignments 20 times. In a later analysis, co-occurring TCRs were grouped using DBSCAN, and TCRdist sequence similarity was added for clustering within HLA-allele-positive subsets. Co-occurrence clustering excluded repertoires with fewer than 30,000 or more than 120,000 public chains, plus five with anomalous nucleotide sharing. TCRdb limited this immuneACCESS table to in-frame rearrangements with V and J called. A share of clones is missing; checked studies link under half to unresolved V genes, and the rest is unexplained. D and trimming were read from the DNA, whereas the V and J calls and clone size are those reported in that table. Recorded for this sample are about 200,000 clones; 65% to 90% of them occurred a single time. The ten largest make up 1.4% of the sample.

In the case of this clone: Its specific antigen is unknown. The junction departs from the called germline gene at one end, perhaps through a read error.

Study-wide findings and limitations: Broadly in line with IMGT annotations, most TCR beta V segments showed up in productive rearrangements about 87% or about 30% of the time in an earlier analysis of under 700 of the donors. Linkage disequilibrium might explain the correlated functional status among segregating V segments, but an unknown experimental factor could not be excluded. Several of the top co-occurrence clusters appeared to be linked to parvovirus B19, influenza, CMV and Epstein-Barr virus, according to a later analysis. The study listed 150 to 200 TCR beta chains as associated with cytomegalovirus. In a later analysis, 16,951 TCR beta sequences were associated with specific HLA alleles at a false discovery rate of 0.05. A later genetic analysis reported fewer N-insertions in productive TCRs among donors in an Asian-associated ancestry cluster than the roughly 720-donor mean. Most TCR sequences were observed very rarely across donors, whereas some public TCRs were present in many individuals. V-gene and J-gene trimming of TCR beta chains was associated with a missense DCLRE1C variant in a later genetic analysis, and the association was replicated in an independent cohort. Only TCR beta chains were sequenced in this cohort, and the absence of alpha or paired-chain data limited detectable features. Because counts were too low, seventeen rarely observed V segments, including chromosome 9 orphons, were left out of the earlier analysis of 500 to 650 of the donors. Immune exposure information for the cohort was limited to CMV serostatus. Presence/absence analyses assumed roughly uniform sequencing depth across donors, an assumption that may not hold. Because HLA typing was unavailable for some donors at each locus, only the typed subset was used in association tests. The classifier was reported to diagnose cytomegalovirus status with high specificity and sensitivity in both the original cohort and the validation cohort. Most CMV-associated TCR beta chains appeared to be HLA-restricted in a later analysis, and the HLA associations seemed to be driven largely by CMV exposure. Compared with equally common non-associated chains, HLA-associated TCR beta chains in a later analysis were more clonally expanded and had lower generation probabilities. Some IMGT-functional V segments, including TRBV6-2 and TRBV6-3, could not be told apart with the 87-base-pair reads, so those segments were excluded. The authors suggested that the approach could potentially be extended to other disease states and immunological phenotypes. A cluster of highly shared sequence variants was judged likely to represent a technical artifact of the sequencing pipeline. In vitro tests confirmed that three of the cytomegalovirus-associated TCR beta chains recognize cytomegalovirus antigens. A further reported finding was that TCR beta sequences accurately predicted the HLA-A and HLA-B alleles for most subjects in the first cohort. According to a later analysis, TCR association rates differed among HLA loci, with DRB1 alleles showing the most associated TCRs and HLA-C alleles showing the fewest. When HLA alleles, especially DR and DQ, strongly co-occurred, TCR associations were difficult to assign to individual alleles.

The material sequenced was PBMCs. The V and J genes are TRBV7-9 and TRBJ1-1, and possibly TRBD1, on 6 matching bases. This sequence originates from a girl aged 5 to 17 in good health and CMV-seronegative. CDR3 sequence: CSSSSLPLKTGLFPTEAFF. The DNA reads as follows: TGTTCCAGCAGCTCCCTTCCCCTCAAGACAGGTCTCTTCCCCACTGAAGCTTTCTTT.